This T cell receptor (beta chain) was sequenced during a study of blood T cell repertoires in COVID-19. Study summary: COVID-19 samples collected from the United States, Italy and Spain covered acute and convalescent phases.

In the original workflow: Quantification of nucleated cells was approximated via reference gene primer amplification. Clones were read by immunoSEQ multiplex PCR, and TCRdb kept only the in-frame ones, dropping some. That table gives V, J and clone size, and the DNA gave D and trimming. The data contain 250,000 to 300,000 clones, around four fifths of them singletons. The clonotype originates from a man aged 80 or over with acute or convalescent COVID-19. Sequences were obtained from peripheral blood.

The CDR3, as DNA: TGTGCCAGCAGCAAGGACAGATTCGAGCAGTACTTC. Amino acids: CASSKDRFEQYF. The chain links TRBV5-5 to TRBJ2-7; the D gene is possibly TRBD1 (6 bases). With 4 bases removed from V and 6 bases from J, the gap between germline ends came to 11 bases. Germline values: CDR1 SGHKS, CDR2 YYEKEE (reference sequence). The CDR3 totals 12 residues.